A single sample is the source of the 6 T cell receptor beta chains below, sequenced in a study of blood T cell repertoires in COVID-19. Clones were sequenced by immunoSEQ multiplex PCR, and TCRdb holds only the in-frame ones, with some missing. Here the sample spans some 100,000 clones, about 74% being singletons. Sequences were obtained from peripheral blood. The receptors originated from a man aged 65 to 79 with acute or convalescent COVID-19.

The CDR3 here is CASSIIVRNQPQHF. CDR3 DNA sequence: TGTGCCAGTAGTATCATCGTCAGAAATCAGCCCCAGCATTTT. V is TRBV19 and J is TRBJ1-5; D call uncertain. V lost 3 bases and J lost 4, with 10 bases in between. The V gene's germline CDR1 is LNHDA and CDR2 SQIVND (reference sequence). The CDR3 is made up of 14 amino acids.

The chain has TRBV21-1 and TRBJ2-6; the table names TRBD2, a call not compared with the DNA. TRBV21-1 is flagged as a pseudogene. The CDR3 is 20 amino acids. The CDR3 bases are TGTGCCAGCAGCCCATCCGTGGGTAGCGGGGGTTTTTCGGGGGCCAACGTCCTGACTTTC. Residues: CASSPSVGSGGFSGANVLTF.

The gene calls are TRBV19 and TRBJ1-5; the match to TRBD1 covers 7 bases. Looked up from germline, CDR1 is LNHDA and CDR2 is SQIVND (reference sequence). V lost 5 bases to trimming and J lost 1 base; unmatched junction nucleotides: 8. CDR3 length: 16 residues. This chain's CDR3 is CASSPRQGQSNQPQHF. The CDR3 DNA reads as TGTGCCAGTAGTCCCCGACAGGGCCAAAGCAATCAGCCCCAGCATTTT.

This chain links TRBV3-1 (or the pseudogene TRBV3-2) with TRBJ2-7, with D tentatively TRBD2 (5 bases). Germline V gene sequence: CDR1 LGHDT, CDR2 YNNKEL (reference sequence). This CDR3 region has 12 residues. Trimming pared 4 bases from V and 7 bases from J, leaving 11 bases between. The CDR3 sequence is CASSPVAGEQYF. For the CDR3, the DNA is TGTGCCAGCAGCCCCGTCGCGGGTGAGCAGTACTTC.

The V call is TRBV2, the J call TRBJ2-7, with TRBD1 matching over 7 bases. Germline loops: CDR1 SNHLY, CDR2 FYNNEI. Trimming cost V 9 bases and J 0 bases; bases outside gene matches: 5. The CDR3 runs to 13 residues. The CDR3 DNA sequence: TGTGCCAGAAAGGGACAGAACTCCTACGAGCAGTACTTC. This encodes CARKGQNSYEQYF.

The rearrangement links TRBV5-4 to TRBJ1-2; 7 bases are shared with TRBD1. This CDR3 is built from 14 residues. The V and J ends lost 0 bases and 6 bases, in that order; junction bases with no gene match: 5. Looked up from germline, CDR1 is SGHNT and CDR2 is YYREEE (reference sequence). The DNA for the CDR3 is TGTGCCAGCAGCTTGGACAGGGGTCGTAATGGCTACACCTTC. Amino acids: CASSLDRGRNGYTF.